What follows are 17 T cell receptor beta chains derived from one specimen sequenced in a study of stem cell transplantation in POMP-related autoinflammatory disease. Profiling relied on immunoSEQ multiplex PCR, and the TCRdb table lists in-frame clones only, not all of them. The table lists some 10,000 clones, about 85% of them singletons. The sequences come from CD4+ T cells from PBMCs, collected after stem cell transplantation. The receptor source for this set is a human patient with POMP-related autoinflammation and immune dysregulation (PRAID). Some T cells here may be from the graft donor.

This sequence joins TRBV5-1 and TRBJ1-2, with TRBD1 matching 7 bases. The junction had 3 bases not matched to a gene; V was cut back by 4 bases and J by 0 bases. Germline assignment: CDR1 SGHRS and CDR2 YFSETQ. This CDR3 has 14 amino acids. CDR3 region: CASSGTASNYGYTF. The CDR3 bases are TGCGCCAGCAGCGGGACAGCTTCTAACTATGGCTACACCTTC.

This clone was seen once. This chain connects TRBV5-5 to TRBJ2-7; no firm D call. CDR1 is SGHKS, CDR2 YYEKEE, per germline (reference sequence). The CDR3 has 16 residues. The V end was cut by 2 bases, the J end by 3 bases, with 18 bases between. CDR3: CASSFWVGTDLYEQYF. Here the CDR3 DNA reads TGTGCCAGCAGCTTTTGGGTAGGCACAGACCTCTACGAGCAGTACTTC.

This chain joins TRBV5-1 and TRBJ1-1; no definite D call. CDR3 length: 14 amino acids. V was trimmed by 3 bases and J by 1 base, leaving 10 bases between them. The germline V gene encodes CDR1 SGHRS and CDR2 YFSETQ. The CDR3 nucleotides read TGCGCCAGCAGCTCCGGCGGCCGGAACACTGAAGCTTTCTTT. Translated: CASSSGGRNTEAFF.

The CDR3 sequence: CASSDPGHQYF. The CDR3, as DNA: TGTGCCAGCAGTGATCCCGGCCACCAGTACTTC. The V and J genes are TRBV2 and TRBJ2-5; D unclear. With 3 bases removed from V and 10 bases from J, the gap between germline ends came to 9 bases. CDR1 is SNHLY, CDR2 FYNNEI, per germline. There are 11 residues in the CDR3.

This clone turned up a few times. The chain uses TRBV7-9 and TRBJ1-6, with TRBD1 matching 8 bases. Per the germline V gene, CDR1 is SEHNR and CDR2 is FQNEAQ (reference sequence). This CDR3 has 16 residues. The trim removed 1 base at V and 8 bases at J, leaving 7 bases unmatched. CDR3 bases: TGTGCCAGCAGCTTAGGTCACCGGGACAGGCATTCACCCCTCCACTTT. Its protein product is CASSLGHRDRHSPLHF.

This clone showed up just a few times. The chain joins TRBV5-5 to TRBJ1-1; D gene unclear. The CDR3 spans 11 residues. The V end was cut by 0 bases, the J end by 7 bases, with 4 bases between. The germline V gene encodes CDR1 SGHKS and CDR2 YYEKEE (reference sequence). This CDR3 is CASSLDYEAFF. The CDR3 DNA reads TGTGCCAGCAGCTTGGACTATGAAGCTTTCTTT. The full variable domain, completed using reference TRBV5-5 and TRBJ1-1, is DAGVTQSPTHLIKTRGQQVTLRCSPISGHKSVSWYQQVLGQGPQFIFQYYEKEERGRGNFPDRFSARQFPNYSSELNVNALLLGDSALYLCASSLDYEAFFGQGTRLTVV.

The V gene is TRBV28, the J gene TRBJ1-5; no clear D. Germline V lookup: CDR1 MDHEN, CDR2 SYDVKM. This CDR3 contains 13 residues. Trimming stripped 7 bases from V and 6 bases from J, with 13 bases between. The CDR3: CASTGGGSQPQHF. CDR3 nucleotides: TGTGCCAGCACCGGAGGAGGAAGTCAGCCCCAGCATTTT. Drawing the rest from reference TRBV28 and TRBJ1-5, the complete variable domain is DVKVTQSSRYLVKRTGEKVFLECVQDMDHENMFWYRQDPGLGLRLIYFSYDVKMKEKGDIPEGYSVSREKKERFSLILESASTNQTSMYLCASTGGGSQPQHFGDGTRLSIL.

The chain is built from TRBV7-9 and TRBJ2-2; 7 bases are a match to TRBD1. The length of the CDR3 is 15 residues. The junction had 6 bases not matched to a gene; V was cut back by 3 bases and J by 5 bases. Germline V gene sequence: CDR1 SEHNR, CDR2 FQNEAQ (reference sequence). This CDR3 reads CASSFNRGGTGELFF. The CDR3 coding sequence is TGTGCCAGCAGCTTTAACAGGGGCGGGACCGGGGAGCTGTTTTTT.

The chain recombines TRBV14 with TRBJ2-7; tentatively, D is TRBD2 (5 bases). V was pared by 4 bases and J by 2 bases, with 12 bases between. The germline gives CDR1 SGHDN, CDR2 FVKESK. CDR3 length: 14 amino acids. CDR3 loop: CASSPDSFTYEQYF. The CDR3, as DNA: TGTGCCAGCAGCCCGGACTCGTTTACCTACGAGCAGTACTTC.

This rearrangement joins TRBV7-2 to TRBJ2-2; 10 nucleotides line up with TRBD1. Germline V gene data show CDR1 as SGHTA and CDR2 as FQGNSA. V was pared by 6 bases and J by 5 bases, with 9 bases of the junction left unmatched. The CDR3 spans 16 residues. The CDR3 nucleotides read TGTGCCAGCAGAGGCCCGGGACAGGGGTCGACCGGGGAGCTGTTTTTT. Its translation is CASRGPGQGSTGELFF. Complete variable domain (other parts from reference TRBV7-2 and TRBJ2-2): GAGVSQSPSNKVTEKGKDVELRCDPISGHTALYWYRQSLGQGLEFLIYFQGNSAPDKSGLPSDRFSAERTGGSVSTLTIQRTQQEDSAVYLCASRGPGQGSTGELFFGEGSRLTVL.

The V and J genes are TRBV5-1 and TRBJ2-7; 9 positions agree with TRBD2. The germline gives CDR1 SGHRS, CDR2 YFSETQ. J gave up 1 base and V 4 bases, and 9 bases lay outside the gene matches. The CDR3 totals 16 residues. The CDR3 is CASSPRGSGRSYEQYF. CDR3 coding DNA: TGCGCCAGCAGCCCTAGGGGTAGCGGGAGATCCTACGAGCAGTACTTC.

This chain connects TRBV5-4 to TRBJ2-1, with TRBD2 matching over 10 bases. CDR1 and CDR2 from the germline V gene are SGHNT and YYREEE (reference sequence). Germline trimming cut 2 bases from V and 4 bases from J; bases unmatched to any gene: 6. This CDR3 is 16 amino acids long. CDR3 sequence (DNA): TGTGCCAGCAGCTTAGGAGTAGCGGGAGGTTACAATGAGCAGTTCTTC. It yields the protein CASSLGVAGGYNEQFF.

The rearrangement links TRBV18 to TRBJ2-5; D possibly uses TRBD1 or TRBD2 (5 bases each). Trimming pared 2 bases from V and 7 bases from J, leaving 14 bases between. The CDR3 totals 14 residues. Germline CDR1 KGHSH, CDR2 LQKENI. The CDR3 here is CASSPEEGSGTQYF. The CDR3 bases are TGTGCCAGCTCACCAGAAGAGGGGTCGGGGACCCAGTACTTC.

V is TRBV23-1 and J is TRBJ2-7, with D uncertain. TRBV23-1 is recorded as an ORF, its role being uncertain. V gave up 0 bases and J gave up 0 bases, with 12 bases separating them. CDR3 size: 16 residues. CDR3 nucleotides: TGCGCCAGCAGTCAATCCGCGCTCGGAAACTCCTACGAGCAGTACTTC. It encodes CASSQSALGNSYEQYF.

This rearrangement joins TRBV2 to TRBJ1-1; D is uncertain. The germline CDR1 and CDR2 sequences are SNHLY and FYNNEI. Trimming cost V 7 bases and J 1 base, with 10 bases left between them. There are 13 residues in the CDR3. The CDR3 loop is CASTGNPNTEAFF. CDR3 nucleotide sequence: TGTGCCAGCACGGGGAACCCGAACACTGAAGCTTTCTTT.

J is TRBJ2-1 and V is TRBV29-1; D not certain. This CDR3 contains 12 residues. Germline V lookup: CDR1 SQVTM, CDR2 ANQGSEA. Deletions cut 4 bases from V and 7 bases from J, with 11 bases between. The DNA for the CDR3 is TGCAGCGTTGCCACTCCCGGAAATGAGCAGTTCTTC. It encodes CSVATPGNEQFF.

V gene TRBV7-9 combines with J gene TRBJ2-1; possibly TRBD2 for D (6 bases). The V gene's germline CDR1 is SEHNR and CDR2 FQNEAQ (reference sequence). The V gene lost 5 bases and the J gene lost 0 bases, with 11 bases spanning the gap. The CDR3 sequence is 15 residues long. Here the CDR3 DNA reads TGTGCCAGCAGCCTCATGGGGGGCTCCTACAATGAGCAGTTCTTC. It translates to CASSLMGGSYNEQFF.